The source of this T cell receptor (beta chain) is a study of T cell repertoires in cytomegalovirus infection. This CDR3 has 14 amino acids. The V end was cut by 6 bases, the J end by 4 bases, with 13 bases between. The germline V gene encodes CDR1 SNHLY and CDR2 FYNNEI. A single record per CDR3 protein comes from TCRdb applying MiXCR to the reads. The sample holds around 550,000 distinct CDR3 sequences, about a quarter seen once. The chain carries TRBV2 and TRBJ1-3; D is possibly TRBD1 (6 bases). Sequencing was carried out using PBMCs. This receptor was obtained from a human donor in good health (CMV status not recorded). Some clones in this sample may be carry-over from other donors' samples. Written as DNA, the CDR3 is TGTGCCAGCAGAAACAGGGTGACGGGAAACACCATATATTTT. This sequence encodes CASRNRVTGNTIYF.